This is a list of T cell receptor beta chains from one sample in a study of T cells in Graves' hyperthyroidism and ophthalmopathy. TCRdb ran MiXCR on the multiplex PCR reads and lists one entry per CDR3 protein. The repertoire consists of about 560,000 distinct CDR3 sequences, with over 15% occurring once and the leading ten covering 15% to 20%. Sequenced input: blood. The receptors shown here come from a woman younger than 35 with Graves' hyperthyroidism. CDR3s include the opening cysteine and the closing phenylalanine or tryptophan. A D gene is named only where the DNA matches it firmly. Part of the rows lack a size; the others show once, few, many or a class for expanded clones.

j_gene,v_gene,d_gene,abundance,CDR3aa,CDR3nt
TRBJ2-7,TRBV4-2,-,-,CASSQDGGVSYEQYF,TGTGCCAGCAGCCAAGATGGCGGGGTCTCCTACGAGCAGTACTTC
TRBJ1-6,TRBV2,TRBD1,-,CASAGTGNSPLHF,TGTGCCAGCGCAGGGACAGGGAATTCACCCCTCCACTTT
TRBJ1-3,TRBV4-1,-,-,CASSQDKVSRSGNTIYF,TGCGCCAGCAGCCAAGATAAGGTGTCCCGCTCTGGAAACACCATATATTTT
TRBJ2-3,TRBV6-1,-,many,CASITKRGGPQYF,TGTGCCAGCATTACGAAAAGAGGGGGACCTCAGTATTTT
TRBJ2-2,TRBV6-2/TRBV6-3,-,few,CASSYGLSGYGELFF,TGTGCCAGCAGTTACGGGCTCTCGGGCTACGGGGAGCTGTTTTTT
TRBJ1-2,TRBV7-2,-,many,CASSLDGVTYGYTF,TGTGCCAGCAGCTTAGATGGGGTCACCTATGGCTACACCTTC
TRBJ2-7,TRBV5-1,TRBD2,-,CASSGPAGGIVYEQYF,TGCGCCAGCAGCGGACCAGCGGGAGGAATAGTCTACGAGCAGTACTTC
TRBJ2-1,TRBV5-1,-,many,CASSPAIGLAVNEQFF,TGCGCCAGCAGCCCCGCAATCGGGCTAGCTGTCAATGAGCAGTTCTTC
TRBJ2-1,TRBV19,TRBD2,-,CASTRLAGDNEQFF,TGTGCCAGTACGAGGCTAGCGGGGGACAATGAGCAGTTCTTC
TRBJ2-5,TRBV24-1,-,-,CATSDFTTGQETQYF,TGTGCCACCAGTGATTTTACGACCGGACAAGAGACCCAGTACTTC
TRBJ2-1,TRBV20-1,TRBD2,few,CSAGTSGGMGVNEQFF,TGCAGTGCTGGGACTAGCGGGGGGATGGGTGTGAATGAGCAGTTCTTC
TRBJ1-1,TRBV2,TRBD1,few,CAVTQGAQTEAFF,TGTGCCGTAACCCAGGGGGCGCAGACTGAAGCTTTCTTT